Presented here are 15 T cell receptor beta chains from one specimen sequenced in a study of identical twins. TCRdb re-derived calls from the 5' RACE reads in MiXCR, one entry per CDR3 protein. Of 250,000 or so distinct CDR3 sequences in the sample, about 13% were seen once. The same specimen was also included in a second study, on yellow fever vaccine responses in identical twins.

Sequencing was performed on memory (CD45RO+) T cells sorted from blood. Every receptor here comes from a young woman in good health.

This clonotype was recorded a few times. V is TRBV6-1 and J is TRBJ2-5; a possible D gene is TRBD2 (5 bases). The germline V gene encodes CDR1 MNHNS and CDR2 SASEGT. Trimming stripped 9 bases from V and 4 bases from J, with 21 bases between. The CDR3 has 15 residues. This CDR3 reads CASRPSGLILETQYF. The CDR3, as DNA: TGTGCCAGTCGCCCCTCCGGACTCATTTTAGAGACCCAGTACTTC.

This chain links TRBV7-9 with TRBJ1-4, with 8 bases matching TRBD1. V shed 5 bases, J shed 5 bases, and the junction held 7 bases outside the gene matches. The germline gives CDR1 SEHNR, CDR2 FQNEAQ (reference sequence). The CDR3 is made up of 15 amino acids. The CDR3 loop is CASSQNQGANEKLFF. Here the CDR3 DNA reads TGTGCCAGCAGCCAAAACCAGGGGGCGAATGAAAAACTGTTTTTT.

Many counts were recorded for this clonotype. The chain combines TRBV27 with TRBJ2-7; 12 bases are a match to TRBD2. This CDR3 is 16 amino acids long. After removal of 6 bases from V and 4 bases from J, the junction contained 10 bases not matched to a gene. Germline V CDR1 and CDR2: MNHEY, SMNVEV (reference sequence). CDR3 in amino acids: CASSLKTSGSIYEQYF. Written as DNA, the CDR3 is TGTGCCAGCAGCCTGAAGACTAGCGGGAGCATTTACGAGCAGTACTTC.

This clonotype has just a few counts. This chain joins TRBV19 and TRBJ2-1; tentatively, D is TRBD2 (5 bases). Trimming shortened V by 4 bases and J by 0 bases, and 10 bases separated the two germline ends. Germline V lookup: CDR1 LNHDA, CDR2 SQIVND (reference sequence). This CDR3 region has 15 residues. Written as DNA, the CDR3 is TGTGCCAGTAGTACCGGACTGGACTCCTACAATGAGCAGTTCTTC. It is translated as CASSTGLDSYNEQFF.

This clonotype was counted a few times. The DNA for the CDR3 is TGTGCCAGCAGTCGGACAGTCCAAGAGACCCAGTACTTC. It specifies CASSRTVQETQYF. J is TRBJ2-5 and V is TRBV7-9; D might be TRBD1 (6 bases). The germline CDR1 and CDR2 sequences are SEHNR and FQNEAQ (reference sequence). V lost 6 bases to trimming and J lost 1 base, with 9 bases between them. This CDR3 region has 13 residues.

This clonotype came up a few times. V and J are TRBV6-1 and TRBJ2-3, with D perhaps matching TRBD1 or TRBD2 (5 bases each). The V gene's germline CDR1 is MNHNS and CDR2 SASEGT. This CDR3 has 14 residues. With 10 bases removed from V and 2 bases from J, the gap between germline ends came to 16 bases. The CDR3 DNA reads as TGTGCCACGTCGAGGGCAGGGCCCACAGATACGCAGTATTTT. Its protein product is CATSRAGPTDTQYF.

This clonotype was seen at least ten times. DNA for the CDR3: TGTGCCAGCAGGGAACGACTCTCTCATGGGACTGAAGCTTTCTTT. It specifies CASRERLSHGTEAFF. The V call is TRBV12-3 or TRBV12-4, the J call TRBJ1-1; D gene unclear. The V end was cut by 6 bases, the J end by 5 bases, with 19 bases between. CDR3 length: 15 residues.

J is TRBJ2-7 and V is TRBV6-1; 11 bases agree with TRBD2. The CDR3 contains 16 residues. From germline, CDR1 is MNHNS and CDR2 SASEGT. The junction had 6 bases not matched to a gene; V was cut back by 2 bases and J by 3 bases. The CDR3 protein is CASSEFLAGGFYEQYF. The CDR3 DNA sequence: TGTGCCAGCAGTGAATTCCTAGCGGGGGGCTTCTACGAGCAGTACTTC.

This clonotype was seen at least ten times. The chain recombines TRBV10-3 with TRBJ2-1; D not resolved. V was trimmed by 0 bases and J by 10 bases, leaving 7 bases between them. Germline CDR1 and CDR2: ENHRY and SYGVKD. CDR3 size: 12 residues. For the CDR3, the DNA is TGTGCCATCAGTGAGTCGGGTGGCGAGCAGTTCTTC. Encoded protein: CAISESGGEQFF.

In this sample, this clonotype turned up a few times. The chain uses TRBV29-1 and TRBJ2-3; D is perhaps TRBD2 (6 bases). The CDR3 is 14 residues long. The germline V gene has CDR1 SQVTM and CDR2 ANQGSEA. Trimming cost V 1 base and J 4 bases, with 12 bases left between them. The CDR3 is CSVEGGREADTQYF. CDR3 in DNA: TGCAGCGTTGAAGGGGGCAGGGAGGCAGATACGCAGTATTTT.

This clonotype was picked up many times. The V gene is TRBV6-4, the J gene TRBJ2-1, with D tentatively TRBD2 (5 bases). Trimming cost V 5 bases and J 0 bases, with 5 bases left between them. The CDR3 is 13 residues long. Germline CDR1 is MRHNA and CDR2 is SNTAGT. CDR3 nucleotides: TGTGCCAGCAGTAGCGGCTCCTACAATGAGCAGTTCTTC. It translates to CASSSGSYNEQFF.

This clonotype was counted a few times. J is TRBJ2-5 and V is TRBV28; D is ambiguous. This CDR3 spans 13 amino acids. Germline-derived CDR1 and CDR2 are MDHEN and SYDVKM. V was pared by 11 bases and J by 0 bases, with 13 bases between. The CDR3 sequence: CALKSQNQETQYF. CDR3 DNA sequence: TGTGCCCTCAAGTCCCAGAACCAAGAGACCCAGTACTTC.

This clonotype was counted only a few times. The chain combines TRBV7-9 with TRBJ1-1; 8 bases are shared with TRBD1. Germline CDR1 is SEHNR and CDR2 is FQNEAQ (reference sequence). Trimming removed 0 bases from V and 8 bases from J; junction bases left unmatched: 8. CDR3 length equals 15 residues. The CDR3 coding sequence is TGTGCCAGCAGCTTAGCGCCTGGACAGGGAAAAGAAGCTTTCTTT. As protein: CASSLAPGQGKEAFF.

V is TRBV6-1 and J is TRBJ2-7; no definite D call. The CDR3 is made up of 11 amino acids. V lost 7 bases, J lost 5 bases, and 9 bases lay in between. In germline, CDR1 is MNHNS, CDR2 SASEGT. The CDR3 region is CASTRNNEQYF. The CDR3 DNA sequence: TGTGCCAGCACCCGCAACAACGAGCAGTACTTC.

The CDR3 DNA reads as TGTGCCAGCTCCCCTAGCGGGCTCTACAATGAGCAGTTCTTC. It is translated as CASSPSGLYNEQFF. The chain employs TRBV3-1 and TRBJ2-1; TRBD2 matches at 8 bases. The germline CDR1 and CDR2 sequences are LGHDT and YNNKEL (reference sequence). With V trimmed by 8 bases and J by 3 bases, 6 bases remained unmatched. CDR3 length equals 14 residues.